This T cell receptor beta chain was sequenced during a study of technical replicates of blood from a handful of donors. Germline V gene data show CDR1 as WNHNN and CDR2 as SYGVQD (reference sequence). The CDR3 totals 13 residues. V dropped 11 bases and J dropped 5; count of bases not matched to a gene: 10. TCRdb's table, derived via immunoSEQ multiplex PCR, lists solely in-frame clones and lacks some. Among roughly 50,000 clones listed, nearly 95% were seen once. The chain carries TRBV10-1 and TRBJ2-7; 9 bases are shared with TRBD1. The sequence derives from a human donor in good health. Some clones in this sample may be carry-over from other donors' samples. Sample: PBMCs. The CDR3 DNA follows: TGCGCCCGACGGACAGGGGAGTTCCACGAGCAGTACTTC. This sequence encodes CARRTGEFHEQYF.